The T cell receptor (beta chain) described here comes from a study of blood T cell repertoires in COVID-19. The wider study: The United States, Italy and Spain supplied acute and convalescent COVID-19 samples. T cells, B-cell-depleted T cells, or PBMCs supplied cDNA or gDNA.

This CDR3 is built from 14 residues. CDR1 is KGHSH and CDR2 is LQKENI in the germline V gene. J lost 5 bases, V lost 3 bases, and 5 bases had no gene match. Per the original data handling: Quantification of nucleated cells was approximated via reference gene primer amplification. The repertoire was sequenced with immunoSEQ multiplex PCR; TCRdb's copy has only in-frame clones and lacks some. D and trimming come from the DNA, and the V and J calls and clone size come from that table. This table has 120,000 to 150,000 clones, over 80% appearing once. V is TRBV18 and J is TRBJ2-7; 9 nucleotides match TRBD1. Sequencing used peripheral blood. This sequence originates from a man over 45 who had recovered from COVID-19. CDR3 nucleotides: TGTGCCAGCTCACCTAGGGACAGGGTAAACGAGCAGTACTTC. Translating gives CASSPRDRVNEQYF.